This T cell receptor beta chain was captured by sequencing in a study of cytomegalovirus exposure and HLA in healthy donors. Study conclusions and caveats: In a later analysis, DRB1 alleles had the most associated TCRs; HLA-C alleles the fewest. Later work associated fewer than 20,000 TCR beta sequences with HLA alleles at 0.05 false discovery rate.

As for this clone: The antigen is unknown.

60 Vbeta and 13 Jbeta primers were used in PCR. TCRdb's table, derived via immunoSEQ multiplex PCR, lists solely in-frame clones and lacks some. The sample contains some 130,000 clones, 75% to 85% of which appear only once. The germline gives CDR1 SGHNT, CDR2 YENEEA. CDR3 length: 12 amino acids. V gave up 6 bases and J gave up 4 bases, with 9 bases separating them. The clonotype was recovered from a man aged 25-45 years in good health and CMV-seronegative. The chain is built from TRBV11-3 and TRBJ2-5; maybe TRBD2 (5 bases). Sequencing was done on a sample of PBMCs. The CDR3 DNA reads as TGTGCCAGCAGACCGGCGGGAGAGACCCAGTACTTC. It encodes CASRPAGETQYF.